This entry lists 4 T cell receptor beta chains sequenced from one sample in a study of monozygotic twins with inflammatory bowel disease. No DNA is given; TCRdb re-called the 5' RACE reads and lists each CDR3 protein once. The table lists 440,000 or so distinct CDR3 sequences. Sequenced sample: blood. Source of these receptors: a human donor with ulcerative colitis or Crohn's disease, or a healthy co-twin of an affected twin (not recorded which).

The chain joins TRBV11-1 to TRBJ2-1; lacking DNA, the TRBD2 call made by TCRdb goes unchecked. The CDR3 covers 18 residues. CDR1 SGHAT and CDR2 FQDESV come from the germline V gene (reference sequence). The CDR3 reads CASSSTLAGGPSYNEQFF.

CDR3 loop: CASSSGDGANVLTF. This chain uses TRBV5-1 with TRBJ2-6. Germline assignment: CDR1 SGHRS and CDR2 YFSETQ. The CDR3 has 14 residues. Supplemented by reference TRBV5-1 and TRBJ2-6, the full variable domain reads KAGVTQTPRYLIKTRGQQVTLSCSPISGHRSVSWYQQTPGQGLQFLFEYFSETQRNKGNFPGRFSGRQFSNSRSEMNVSTLELGDSALYLCASSSGDGANVLTFGAGSRLTVL.

This chain uses TRBV7-2 with TRBJ1-4; the TCRdb call, TRBD1, lacks DNA for checking. Germline CDR1 SGHTA, CDR2 FQGNSA. The CDR3 length is 15 residues. The CDR3 protein is CASSQGRGSREKLFF.

The rearrangement joins TRBV7-2 to TRBJ2-1. Germline V gene sequence: CDR1 SGHTA, CDR2 FQGNSA. This CDR3 spans 14 amino acids. The CDR3 sequence is CASSLAGIYSEQFF.